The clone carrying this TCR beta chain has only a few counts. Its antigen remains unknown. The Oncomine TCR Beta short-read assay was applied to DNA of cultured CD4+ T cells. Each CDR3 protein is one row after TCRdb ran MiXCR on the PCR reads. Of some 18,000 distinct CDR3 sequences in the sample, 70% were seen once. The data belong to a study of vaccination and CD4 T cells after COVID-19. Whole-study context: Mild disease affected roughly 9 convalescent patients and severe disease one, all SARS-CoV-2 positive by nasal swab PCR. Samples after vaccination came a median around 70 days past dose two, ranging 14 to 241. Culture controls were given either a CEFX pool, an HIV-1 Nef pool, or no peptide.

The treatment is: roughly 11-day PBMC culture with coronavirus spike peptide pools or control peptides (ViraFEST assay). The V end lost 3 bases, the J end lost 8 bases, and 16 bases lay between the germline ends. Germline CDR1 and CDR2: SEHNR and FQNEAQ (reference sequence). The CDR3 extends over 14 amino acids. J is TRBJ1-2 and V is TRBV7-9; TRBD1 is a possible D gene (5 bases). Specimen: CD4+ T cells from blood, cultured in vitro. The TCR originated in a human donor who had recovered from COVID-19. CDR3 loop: CASSFQTGRGGYTF. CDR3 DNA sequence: TGTGCCAGCAGCTTTCAAACAGGCCGAGGGGGCTACACCTTC.